The T cell receptor (beta chain) described here comes from a study of T cells in localized non-small cell lung cancer. Study-level findings and limits: Those with higher blood T cell density had longer overall survival. Without multi-region sequencing, intratumor heterogeneity could not be excluded. The highest T cell clonality was in uninvolved adjacent lung, above tumor.

CDR3 size: 17 residues. V lost 3 bases and J lost 6, with 21 bases in between. CDR1 and CDR2 (germline): LNHDA, SQIVND (reference sequence). Only in-frame clones appear in the TCRdb table, and some are missing; sequencing was by immunoSEQ multiplex PCR. The sample yields 75,000 to 85,000 clones, around 80% seen once. Notes on this clone: As yet, its antigen is unknown.

The receptor comes from a female donor of 60 years or more with stage I lung adenocarcinoma. The chain has TRBV19 and TRBJ2-1; D gene uncertain. Specimen: peripheral blood, collected before any cancer treatment. The CDR3: CASSIRRGPTDGNEQFF. In DNA, the CDR3 is TGTGCCAGTAGTATCCGTCGAGGCCCGACGGATGGCAATGAGCAGTTCTTC. Filled out from reference TRBV19 and TRBJ2-1, the complete variable domain reads DGGITQSPKYLFRKEGQNVTLSCEQNLNHDAMYWYRQDPGQGLRLIYYSQIVNDFQKGDIAEGYSVSREKKESFPLTVTSAQKNPTAFYLCASSIRRGPTDGNEQFFGPGTRLTVL.